The present entry profiles one T cell receptor (beta chain) with its context. Libraries were prepared by immunoSEQ multiplex PCR; TCRdb keeps only in-frame clonotypes and omits some of them. The table includes approximately 330,000 clones, over 90% detected once. Sample time point: blood from clinic visit 5 months post-surgery; TSC patient then seizure free. Sequencing was limited to surgery cases with top T cell transcript signatures in brain tissue. Before surgery, patients took at least one anti-epileptic drug. Germline CDR1 and CDR2: SGHRS and YFSETQ. This CDR3 is 13 amino acids long. The V end lost 2 bases, the J end lost 0 bases, and 5 bases lay between the germline ends. This specimen belongs to a study of brain T cells in children with intractable seizures.

This sequence joins TRBV5-1 and TRBJ1-1, with unresolved D. This TCR was recovered from a boy less than two years old with tuberous sclerosis and intractable seizures. The sample was peripheral blood, taken around 5 months after surgery. The CDR3 here is CASSLQMNTEAFF. The CDR3, as DNA: TGCGCCAGCAGCTTACAGATGAACACTGAAGCTTTCTTT. The complete variable domain, with remaining parts taken from reference TRBV5-1 and TRBJ1-1, reads KAGVTQTPRYLIKTRGQQVTLSCSPISGHRSVSWYQQTPGQGLQFLFEYFSETQRNKGNFPGRFSGRQFSNSRSEMNVSTLELGDSALYLCASSLQMNTEAFFGQGTRLTVV.